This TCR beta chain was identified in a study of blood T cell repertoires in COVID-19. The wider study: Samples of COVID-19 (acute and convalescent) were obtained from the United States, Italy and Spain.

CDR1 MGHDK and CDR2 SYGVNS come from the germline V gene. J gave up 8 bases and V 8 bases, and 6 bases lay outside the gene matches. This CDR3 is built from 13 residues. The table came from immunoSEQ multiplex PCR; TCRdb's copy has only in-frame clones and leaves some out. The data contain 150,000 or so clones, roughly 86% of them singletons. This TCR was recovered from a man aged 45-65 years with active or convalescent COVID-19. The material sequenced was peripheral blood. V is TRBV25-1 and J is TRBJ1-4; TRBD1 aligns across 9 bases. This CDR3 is CASRDREGEKLFF. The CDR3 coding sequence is TGTGCCAGCCGGGACAGGGAGGGCGAAAAACTGTTTTTT.